This T cell receptor (beta chain) was identified in a study of blood T cell repertoires in COVID-19. This clone occurred once. Germline V gene sequence: CDR1 SGHDT, CDR2 YYEEEE. This CDR3 spans 17 amino acids. The V gene end was trimmed by 0 bases and the J gene end by 8 bases; junction bases not matched to a gene: 15. Data came from immunoSEQ multiplex PCR; TCRdb stores just in-frame clones and leaves some out. This sample has some 270,000 clones; almost 85% occur once, and the top ten carry approximately 9.6%. Sequencing was performed on PBMCs or T cells enriched from blood (not recorded which). This clonotype was obtained from a woman between 50 and 59 years old with acute COVID-19. J is TRBJ2-7 and V is TRBV5-6; the match to TRBD1 covers 9 bases. The CDR3 protein is CASSLELRDRALGQQYF. The CDR3 nucleotides read TGTGCCAGCAGCTTGGAGCTCCGGGACAGGGCTCTGGGGCAGCAGTACTTC. Full variable domain (rest looked up from reference TRBV5-6 and TRBJ2-7): DAGVTQSPTHLIKTRGQQVTLRCSPKSGHDTVSWYQQALGQGPQFIFQYYEEEERQRGNFPDRFSGHQFPNYSSELNVNALLLGDSALYLCASSLELRDRALGQQYFGPGTRLTVT.